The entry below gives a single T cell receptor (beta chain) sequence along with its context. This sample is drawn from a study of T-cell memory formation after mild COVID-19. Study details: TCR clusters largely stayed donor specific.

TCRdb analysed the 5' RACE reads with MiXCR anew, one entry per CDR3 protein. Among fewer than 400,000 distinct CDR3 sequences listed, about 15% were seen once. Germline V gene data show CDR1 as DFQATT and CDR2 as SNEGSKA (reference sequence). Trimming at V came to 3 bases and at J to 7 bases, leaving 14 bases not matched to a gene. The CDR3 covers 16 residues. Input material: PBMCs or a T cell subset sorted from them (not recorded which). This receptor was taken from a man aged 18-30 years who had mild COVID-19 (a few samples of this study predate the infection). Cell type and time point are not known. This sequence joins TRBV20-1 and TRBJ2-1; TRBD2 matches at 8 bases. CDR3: CSARELSGGPGNEQFF. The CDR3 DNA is TGCAGTGCTAGGGAACTCTCGGGGGGGCCCGGAAATGAGCAGTTCTTC.